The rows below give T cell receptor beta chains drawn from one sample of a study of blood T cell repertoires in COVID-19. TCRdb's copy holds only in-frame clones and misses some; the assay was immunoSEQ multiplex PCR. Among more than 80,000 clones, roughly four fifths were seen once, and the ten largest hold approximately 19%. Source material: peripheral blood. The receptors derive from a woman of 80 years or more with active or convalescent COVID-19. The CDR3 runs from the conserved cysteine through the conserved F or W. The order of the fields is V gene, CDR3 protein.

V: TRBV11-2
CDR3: CASSLMASGGYNEQFF

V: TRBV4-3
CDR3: CASSQAETVMNTEAFF

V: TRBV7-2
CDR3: CASSLVQGAGNTIYF

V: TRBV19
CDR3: CASSTRLAGGINEQFF

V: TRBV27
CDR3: CASTRGEFTGELFF

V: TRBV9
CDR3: CASSVGIGDRGVYGYTF

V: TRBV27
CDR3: CASRRTGGTDTQYF

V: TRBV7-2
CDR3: CASSLIASAGTDTQYF

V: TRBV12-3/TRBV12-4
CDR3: CASSSTSSYEQYF

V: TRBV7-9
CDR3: CASSSETRAHLEEQFF

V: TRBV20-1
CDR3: CSASSGYNEQFF

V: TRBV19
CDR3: CASSPPAGRGAYNEQFF

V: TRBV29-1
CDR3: CSVEVEYEQYF

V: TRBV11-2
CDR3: CASSFPSGAPTYEQYF

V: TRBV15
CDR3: CATSRDPHSSTDTQYF

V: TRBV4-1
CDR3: CASSPSWTGVHQPQHF

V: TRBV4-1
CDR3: CASSSVARGSPEQYF

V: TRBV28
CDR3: CATRKRRLVPEQFF

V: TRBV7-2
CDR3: CASAWTGTGGIGELFF

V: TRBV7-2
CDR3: CASSPYRSSGNTIYF

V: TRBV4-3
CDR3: CASSQGLHYEQYF

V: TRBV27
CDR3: CASTKTTFNNEQFF

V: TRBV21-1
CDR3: CASRITIRTEAFF

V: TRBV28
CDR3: CASSAPRGGDTEAFF

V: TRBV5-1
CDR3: CASGRTGVMNTEAFF

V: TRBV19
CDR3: CASSTSLQETQYF

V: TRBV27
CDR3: CASSSHWSDTQYF

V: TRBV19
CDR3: CASSPRQGIGELFF

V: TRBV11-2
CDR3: CASSIGDRWGQETQYF

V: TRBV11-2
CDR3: CASSLGAGSYEQYF

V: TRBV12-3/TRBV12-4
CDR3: CASSLARWGQAFF

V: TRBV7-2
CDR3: CASSFSGGSYNEQFF

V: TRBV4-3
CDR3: CASSQDGTGTSGEQYF

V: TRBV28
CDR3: CASTGQLGLLGNSPLHF

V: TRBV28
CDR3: CASTLGGVGYTF

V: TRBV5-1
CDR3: CASSSTGIGELFF

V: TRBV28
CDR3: CASSAGPPNQPQHF

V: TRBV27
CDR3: CASRGDSSYEQYF

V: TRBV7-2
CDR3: CASSRTSGASDTQYF

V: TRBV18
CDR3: CASSPELGEQYF

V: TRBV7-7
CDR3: CASSAGQGARNEQFF

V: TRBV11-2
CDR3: CASSRGNQPQHF

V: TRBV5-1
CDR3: CASSLALGRVSYNEQFF

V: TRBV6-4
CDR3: CASSDLGDNEQFF

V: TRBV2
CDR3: CASLRDRGGSPLHF